Shown below are 27 T cell receptor beta chains from a single sample sequenced in a study of blood T cell repertoires in COVID-19. TCRdb's table, derived via immunoSEQ multiplex PCR, lists solely in-frame clones and lacks some. This table has under 400,000 clones, about 90% appearing once. Sequences were obtained from peripheral blood. Source of these receptors: a woman in her 30s with COVID-19, enrolled during active disease.

This chain links TRBV5-4 with TRBJ1-1, with a tentative D call TRBD1 (6 bases). Trimming left V 7 bases short and J 4 bases short, with 14 bases between. Germline V lookup: CDR1 SGHNT, CDR2 YYREEE (reference sequence). The CDR3 runs 13 residues. The CDR3: CASRKGGGTEAFF. DNA of the CDR3: TGTGCCAGCCGAAAGGGGGGGGGCACTGAAGCTTTCTTT.

This clone was counted only a few times. V usage is TRBV5-6 and J usage is TRBJ2-3; the D is unclear. Germline values: CDR1 SGHDT, CDR2 YYEEEE. The CDR3 is made up of 12 amino acids. V was shortened by 1 base and J by 4 bases, with 4 bases between the two germline ends. CDR3 residues: CASSLSSDTQYF. Written as DNA, the CDR3 is TGTGCCAGCAGCTTGAGCTCAGATACGCAGTATTTT.

The V call is TRBV7-9, the J call TRBJ1-1; TRBD1 is a possible D gene (6 bases). The CDR3 sequence is 13 residues long. V was shortened by 5 bases and J by 5 bases, with 12 bases between the two germline ends. The V gene's germline CDR1 is SEHNR and CDR2 FQNEAQ (reference sequence). The CDR3 nucleotides are TGTGCCAGCAGCGACCGGGGGGCGACTGAAGCTTTCTTT. Residues: CASSDRGATEAFF.

This clone occurred once. The gene calls are TRBV18 and TRBJ1-4; D perhaps matches TRBD1 (6 bases). Germline V gene lookup returns CDR1 KGHSH and CDR2 LQKENI. The CDR3 sequence is 15 residues long. The germline V and J ends were trimmed by 6 bases and 3 bases, with 14 bases remaining between them. CDR3 protein: CASSPKTGPNEKLFF. The CDR3 DNA follows: TGTGCCAGCTCCCCGAAGACAGGACCTAATGAAAAACTGTTTTTT.

CDR3 nucleotides: TGTGCCAGTAGTACGAAAAACAGGGGGCATCAGCCCCAGCATTTT. Protein: CASSTKNRGHQPQHF. This chain joins TRBV19 and TRBJ1-5; 9 bases are shared with TRBD1. This CDR3 comprises 15 residues. The germline gives CDR1 LNHDA, CDR2 SQIVND (reference sequence). V shed 4 bases, J shed 5 bases, and the junction held 6 bases outside the gene matches.

The chain recombines TRBV7-9 with TRBJ2-1; D may be TRBD2 (5 bases). CDR3 size: 13 residues. Trimming removed 1 base from V and 7 bases from J, with 8 bases in between. CDR1 is SEHNR and CDR2 is FQNEAQ in the germline V gene (reference sequence). The CDR3 here is CASSLERANEQFF. In nucleotides, the CDR3 is TGTGCCAGCAGCTTAGAGAGGGCGAATGAGCAGTTCTTC. The full variable domain, with the rest looked up from reference TRBV7-9 and TRBJ2-1, is DTGVSQNPRHKITKRGQNVTFRCDPISEHNRLYWYRQTLGQGPEFLTYFQNEAQLEKSRLLSDRFSAERPKGSFSTLEIQRTEQGDSAMYLCASSLERANEQFFGPGTRLTVL.

The chain has TRBV19 and TRBJ2-1, with TRBD2 identical over 8 bases. Germline CDR1 LNHDA, CDR2 SQIVND (reference sequence). V was clipped by 7 bases and J by 7 bases; unmatched bases: 12. CDR3 length: 15 residues. The CDR3 coding sequence is TGTGCCAGTAAACCCCTCCGGACTAGCCCGAATGAGCAGTTCTTC. It is translated as CASKPLRTSPNEQFF.

The chain links TRBV7-9 to TRBJ2-5, with 7 bases fitting TRBD2. The germline CDR1 and CDR2 sequences are SEHNR and FQNEAQ (reference sequence). The CDR3 is 13 residues long. V was pared by 5 bases and J by 5 bases, with 5 bases of the junction left unmatched. The DNA for the CDR3 is TGTGCCAGCAGCCCCCTGGGGGGGGAGACCCAGTACTTC. Amino acids: CASSPLGGETQYF.

The genes are TRBV3-1 (or the pseudogene TRBV3-2) and TRBJ2-2; D gene uncertain. Germline V gives CDR1 LGHDT, CDR2 YNNKEL (reference sequence). The CDR3 length is 14 residues. Trimming left V 4 bases short and J 1 base short, with 7 bases between. CDR3 residues: CASSPRQNTGELFF. The CDR3 DNA sequence: TGTGCCAGCAGCCCCCGACAGAACACCGGGGAGCTGTTTTTT.

The gene calls are TRBV2 and TRBJ2-2, with 7 bases lining up with TRBD1. The CDR3 length is 15 residues. Germline CDR1 is SNHLY and CDR2 is FYNNEI. The J segment lost 13 bases and the V segment lost 5 bases, leaving 16 bases of the junction unmatched. The CDR3 sequence: CASSPFGGTVLVLFF. The CDR3 coding sequence is TGTGCCAGCAGTCCTTTCGGTGGGACAGTACTGGTGCTGTTTTTT.

The chain joins TRBV19 to TRBJ2-7; D is perhaps TRBD2 (7 bases). The germline CDR1 and CDR2 sequences are LNHDA and SQIVND (reference sequence). V lost 8 bases and J 11 bases, leaving 16 bases between the germline ends. This CDR3 has 11 residues. CDR3 region: CASRQTGREYF. CDR3 sequence (DNA): TGTGCCAGTCGTCAAACAGGGAGGGAGTACTTC.

The V and J genes are TRBV4-1 and TRBJ1-1, with a possible D match to TRBD1 (6 bases). Trimming took 1 base from V and 4 from J, leaving 10 bases between them. The CDR3 runs to 14 residues. Germline V CDR1 and CDR2: MGHRA, YSYEKL. The CDR3 DNA sequence: TGCGCCAGCAGCCAAGCACAGGGTGGCACTGAAGCTTTCTTT. This encodes CASSQAQGGTEAFF.

This chain links TRBV5-4 with TRBJ2-1, with 7 bases aligning to TRBD2. The CDR3 extends over 17 amino acids. The trim removed 0 bases at V and 4 bases at J, leaving 10 bases unmatched. Germline V lookup: CDR1 SGHNT, CDR2 YYREEE (reference sequence). The CDR3 DNA is TGTGCCAGCAGCTTGGGGCGAGCGGGAATGGGGTACAATGAGCAGTTCTTC. This codes for CASSLGRAGMGYNEQFF. The whole variable domain, filled in from reference TRBV5-4 and TRBJ2-1, reads ETGVTQSPTHLIKTRGQQVTLRCSSQSGHNTVSWYQQALGQGPQFIFQYYREEENGRGNFPPRFSGLQFPNYSSELNVNALELDDSALYLCASSLGRAGMGYNEQFFGPGTRLTVL.

The V and J genes are TRBV29-1 and TRBJ1-2; D not resolved. Per germline, CDR1 SQVTM and CDR2 ANQGSEA. The CDR3 runs to 11 residues. V lost 3 bases, J lost 7 bases, and 9 bases lay in between. CDR3 residues: CSVDQDGGYTF. In DNA, the CDR3 is TGCAGCGTTGACCAGGATGGTGGCTACACCTTC. The variable domain in full, completed from reference TRBV29-1 and TRBJ1-2, reads SAVISQKPSRDICQRGTSLTIQCQVDSQVTMMFWYRQQPGQSLTLIATANQGSEATYESGFVIDKFPISRPNLTFSTLTVSNMSPEDSSIYLCSVDQDGGYTFGSGTRLTVV.

The count of this clone is one. V and J are TRBV12-5 and TRBJ1-1; TRBD1 matches at 7 bases. Trimming removed 1 base from V and 7 bases from J; junction bases left unmatched: 3. CDR3 length equals 13 residues. From germline, CDR1 is LGHNT and CDR2 FRNRAP. DNA of the CDR3: TGTGCTAGTGGTTTGGGCAGGGGGGATGAAGCTTTCTTT. Its translation is CASGLGRGDEAFF. Full variable domain (rest looked up from reference TRBV12-5 and TRBJ1-1): DARVTQTPRHKVTEMGQEVTMRCQPILGHNTVFWYRQTMMQGLELLAYFRNRAPLDDSGMPKDRFSAEMPDATLATLKIQPSEPRDSAVYFCASGLGRGDEAFFGQGTRLTVV.

V usage is TRBV19 and J usage is TRBJ2-7; 7 bases match TRBD2. V shed 6 bases and J 3 bases; nucleotides not matched to a gene: 8. Germline lookup yields CDR1 LNHDA and CDR2 SQIVND (reference sequence). The CDR3 loop spans 14 amino acids. This chain's CDR3 is CASRSRGSIYEQYF. The CDR3 DNA reads as TGTGCCAGTAGGTCACGCGGGAGTATCTACGAGCAGTACTTC.

This clone occurred many times. The chain recombines TRBV4-2 with TRBJ2-7; possibly TRBD2 for D (5 bases). The CDR3 is 14 amino acids. Germline CDR1 is LGHNA and CDR2 is YNFKEQ. V lost 1 base to trimming and J lost 5 bases, with 12 bases between them. The CDR3 loop is CASSQGGDANEQYF. The CDR3 bases are TGTGCCAGCAGCCAAGGGGGAGACGCCAACGAGCAGTACTTC.

This chain joins TRBV7-8 and TRBJ2-1; TRBD2 agrees at 7 bases. The CDR3 is 17 residues long. The V gene's germline CDR1 is SGHVS and CDR2 FQNEAQ. Trimming took 2 bases from V and 0 from J; bases not matched to a gene: 7. CDR3 DNA sequence: TGTGCCAGCAGCTTAAGCTTCGGCGGGAGCTCCTACAATGAGCAGTTCTTC. Translation gives CASSLSFGGSSYNEQFF.

The chain has TRBV15 and TRBJ2-5, with TRBD2 matching 7 bases. The trim removed 1 base at V and 2 bases at J, leaving 10 bases unmatched. Germline CDR1 reads LNHNV; CDR2 reads YYDKDF (reference sequence). The CDR3 length is 17 residues. The CDR3 reads CATSRGDRGVFQETQYF. The CDR3 nucleotides read TGTGCCACCAGCAGAGGGGACCGGGGGGTGTTTCAAGAGACCCAGTACTTC.

The chain uses TRBV11-2 and TRBJ1-1; 7 bases are a match to TRBD1. Germline loops: CDR1 SGHAT, CDR2 FQNNGV. The length of the CDR3 is 15 residues. Trimming removed 7 bases from V and 0 bases from J; junction bases left unmatched: 8. CDR3 region: CASKDRVNMNTEAFF. For the CDR3, the DNA is TGTGCCAGCAAAGACAGGGTGAATATGAACACTGAAGCTTTCTTT.

This clone was detected a few times. The V call is TRBV11-2, the J call TRBJ1-2; 7 bases map to TRBD1. With V trimmed by 10 bases and J by 4 bases, 12 bases remained unmatched. CDR1 and CDR2 from the germline V gene are SGHAT and FQNNGV. The CDR3 totals 14 residues. CDR3 nucleotide sequence: TGTGCCACCGGTAAAACAGGGGAAGGCTATGGCTACACCTTC. Protein: CATGKTGEGYGYTF.

In this sample, this clone turned up once. This sequence joins TRBV12-5 and TRBJ1-4, with D possibly TRBD1 on 5 matching bases. Germline V gene data show CDR1 as LGHNT and CDR2 as FRNRAP. The CDR3 length is 13 residues. V was clipped by 6 bases and J by 8 bases, with 13 bases between them. The DNA of the CDR3 is TGTGCTAGTGGCACAGGAATCCAAGAAAAACTGTTTTTT. Translating gives CASGTGIQEKLFF.

The chain carries TRBV11-2 and TRBJ1-1, with 11 nucleotides matching TRBD1. CDR3 length: 15 amino acids. Germline V gene lookup returns CDR1 SGHAT and CDR2 FQNNGV. Trimming removed 2 bases from V and 5 bases from J; junction bases left unmatched: 4. This chain's CDR3 is CASSLIGTGGTEAFF. CDR3 DNA sequence: TGTGCCAGCAGCTTAATAGGGACAGGGGGAACTGAAGCTTTCTTT.

The rearrangement uses TRBV7-9 and TRBJ2-5; 7 bases agree with TRBD1. The ends lost 4 bases at V and 14 bases at J; junction bases unmatched: 16. CDR1 is SEHNR and CDR2 is FQNEAQ in the germline V gene (reference sequence). This CDR3 spans 14 amino acids. The CDR3, as DNA: TGTGCCAGCAGCTCCCGAAGTAGGGACAGCCGACTTTACTTC. Translated: CASSSRSRDSRLYF.

This clone was seen once. The V gene is TRBV27, the J gene TRBJ2-7; TRBD2 aligns across 12 bases. The CDR3 runs 15 residues. With 6 bases clipped from V and 2 bases from J, the junction kept 5 bases outside the gene matches. Germline CDR1 reads MNHEY; CDR2 reads SMNVEV (reference sequence). CDR3 loop: CASRLAGGSPYEQYF. Here the CDR3 DNA reads TGTGCCAGCAGACTAGCGGGAGGATCCCCCTACGAGCAGTACTTC.

The chain uses TRBV19 and TRBJ1-2; D might be TRBD1 (6 bases). From germline, CDR1 is LNHDA and CDR2 SQIVND (reference sequence). CDR3 length: 12 residues. V dropped 9 bases and J dropped 4 bases, with 12 bases sitting between them. The CDR3 DNA is TGTGCCAGCCGGACAGACGTCTATGGCTACACCTTC. Amino acids: CASRTDVYGYTF.

In DNA form, the CDR3 reads TGTGCCAGCAGCCAAGAGGCCAACGTGGGCGAAAAACTGTTTTTT. This encodes CASSQEANVGEKLFF. The rearrangement uses TRBV3-1 (or the pseudogene TRBV3-2) and TRBJ1-4; D is undetermined. Trimming left V 0 bases short and J 8 bases short, with 13 bases between. Germline CDR1 and CDR2: LGHDT and YNNKEL (reference sequence). The CDR3 length is 15 residues.